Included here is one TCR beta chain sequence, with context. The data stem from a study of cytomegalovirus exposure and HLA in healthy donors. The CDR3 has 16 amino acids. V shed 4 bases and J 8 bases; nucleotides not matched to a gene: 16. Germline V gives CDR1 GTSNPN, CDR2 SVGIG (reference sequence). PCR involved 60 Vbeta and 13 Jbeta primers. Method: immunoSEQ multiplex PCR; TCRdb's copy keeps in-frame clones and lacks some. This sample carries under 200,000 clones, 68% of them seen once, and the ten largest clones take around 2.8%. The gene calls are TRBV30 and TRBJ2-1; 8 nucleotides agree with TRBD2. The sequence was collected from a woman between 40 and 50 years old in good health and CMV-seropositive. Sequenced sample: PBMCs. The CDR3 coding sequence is TGTGCCTGGAAGAACGAAAGACGGGGGGGAGGCGATGAGCAGTTCTTC. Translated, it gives CAWKNERRGGGDEQFF. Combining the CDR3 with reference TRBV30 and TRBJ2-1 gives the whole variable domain SQTIHQWPATLVQPVGSPLSLECTVEGTSNPNLYWYRQAAGRGLQLLFYSVGIGQISSEVPQNLSASRPQDRQFILSSKKLLLSDSGFYLCAWKNERRGGGDEQFFGPGTRLTVL.